This is a list of T cell receptor beta chains from one sample in a study of T cell repertoires in cytomegalovirus infection. A single record per CDR3 protein comes from TCRdb applying MiXCR to the reads. The sample shows around 260,000 distinct CDR3 sequences, approximately 10% of them seen only once. Material: PBMCs. Receptors originate from a human donor in good health (CMV status not recorded). Some clones in this sample may be carry-over from other donors' samples. Each CDR3 is given with its conserved first and last residue. D genes are given only for firm matches. Size values are once, few and many counts, or a class for expanded clones, and some rows have none.

TRBJ1-2 16 TRBV27 many TRBD1 TGTGCCAGCAGCCGTTATCCGACAGGGGGTAAATTTTTCTACACCTTC CASSRYPTGGKFFYTF
TRBJ2-5 16 TRBV5-6 few TRBD2 TGTGCCAGCAGCGGGGGGACTAGCGGGAGAGGAGAGACCCAGTACTTC CASSGGTSGRGETQYF
TRBJ1-2 15 TRBV6-1 many TRBD1 TGTGCCAGCAGTGAGCCCGGACAGGCGTCCTATGGCTACACCTTC CASSEPGQASYGYTF
TRBJ2-5 17 TRBV7-2 many - TGTGCCAGCAGCTTGAGGGGGACGGGCGGGGCACTCTCGACCCAGTACTTC CASSLRGTGGALSTQYF
TRBJ2-3 13 TRBV7-2 many - TGTGCCAGCAGCTTTTTAGGCACAGATACGCAGTATTTT CASSFLGTDTQYF
TRBJ1-2 14 TRBV14 many - TGTGCCAGCAGCCAAAGTGCGCAGGGGTATGGCTACACCTTC CASSQSAQGYGYTF
TRBJ1-2 14 TRBV20-1 - - TGCAGTGCCGATGTAAGGCTGGGTAACTATGGCTACACCTTC CSADVRLGNYGYTF
TRBJ1-2 16 TRBV7-2 many - TGTGCCAGCAGCTTACTGCGCCACTTGGGGGAAGGAGGCTACACCTTC CASSLLRHLGEGGYTF
TRBJ2-3 15 TRBV7-6 many TRBD2 TGTGCCAGCAGCTTCAGCGGGGGAGAGGTAGATACGCAGTATTTT CASSFSGGEVDTQYF
TRBJ2-7 14 TRBV29-1 - TRBD1 TGCAGCGGTAAACCGGGACAGGGGGGGGACGAGCAGTACTTC CSGKPGQGGDEQYF